A selection of T cell receptor beta chains follows, all from one sample in a study of cytotoxic CD8 clonotypes in ibrutinib-treated CLL. Data came from immunoSEQ multiplex PCR; TCRdb stores just in-frame clones and leaves some out. Of approximately 100,000 clones in the sample, around four fifths are singletons; the top ten hold 32%. Sample: PBMCs, taken after 12 months of ibrutinib treatment. These receptor sequences come from a human donor with chronic lymphocytic leukemia. The CDR3 runs from the conserved cysteine through the conserved F or W. The D gene is left open where the match is weak. Some rows mark clone size as missing; the rest say once, few, many or name a class of expanded clone.

- | TRBJ1-2 | TRBD1 | TRBV6-5 | CASSSHGQGEAYGYTF | TGTGCCAGCAGTTCCCATGGACAGGGGGAAGCCTATGGCTACACCTTC
- | TRBJ1-2 | TRBD1 | TRBV30 | CAWSPGQGGYGYTF | TGTGCCTGGAGCCCGGGACAGGGGGGCTATGGCTACACCTTC
- | TRBJ2-3 | TRBD1 | TRBV9 | CASNRDRGSTDTQYF | TGTGCCAGCAACCGGGACAGGGGAAGCACAGATACGCAGTATTTT
few | TRBJ1-2 | - | TRBV6-1 | CASTGTSSYTF | TGTGCCAGCACCGGGACATCTTCTTACACCTTC
- | TRBJ2-1 | - | TRBV7-2 | CASSLGQIYNEQFF | TGTGCCAGCAGCTTAGGGCAGATATACAATGAGCAGTTCTTC
- | TRBJ2-1 | TRBD2 | TRBV30 | CAWSTTTSGGDNEQFF | TGTGCCTGGAGTACGACGACTAGCGGGGGGGACAATGAGCAGTTCTTC
- | TRBJ1-4 | - | TRBV7-9 | CASSLGSSRGNEKLFF | TGTGCCAGCAGCTTAGGGAGCTCCCGGGGGAATGAAAAACTGTTTTTT
- | TRBJ2-2 | TRBD2 | TRBV7-3 | CASSSGLAGASGELFF | TGTGCCAGCAGCTCGGGACTAGCGGGGGCCTCCGGGGAGCTGTTTTTT
- | TRBJ1-1 | - | TRBV20-1 | CSAPRGTEAFF | TGCAGTGCCCCAAGGGGGACTGAAGCTTTCTTT
- | TRBJ2-7 | - | TRBV10-3 | CAISEAHSSYEQYF | TGTGCCATCAGTGAGGCGCATAGCTCCTACGAGCAGTACTTC
- | TRBJ1-6 | TRBD1 | TRBV6-1 | CASSGQGSNYNSPLHF | TGTGCCAGCAGTGGACAGGGGTCCAACTATAATTCACCCCTCCACTTT
- | TRBJ1-2 | TRBD1 | TRBV7-2 | CASNVDREANYGYTF | TGTGCCAGCAACGTGGACAGGGAAGCTAACTATGGCTACACCTTC
once | TRBJ1-4 | - | TRBV6-5 | CASSYSGNNEKLFF | TGTGCCAGCAGTTACTCGGGCAACAATGAAAAACTGTTTTTT
- | TRBJ1-4 | - | TRBV15 | CATSRDFGPGAVEKLFF | TGTGCCACCAGCAGAGATTTTGGTCCAGGGGCGGTGGAAAAACTGTTTTTT
- | TRBJ1-1 | - | TRBV12-5 | CARVLDTEAFF | TGTGCTAGGGTTTTAGACACTGAAGCTTTCTTT
- | TRBJ2-7 | - | TRBV7-6 | CASSLGGNSYEQYF | TGTGCCAGCAGCTTAGGCGGCAATTCCTACGAGCAGTACTTC
- | TRBJ1-2 | - | TRBV18 | CASSPGNKAGGYTF | TGTGCCAGCTCACCGGGTAATAAGGCTGGGGGCTACACCTTC
- | TRBJ1-2 | - | TRBV6-1 | CAGSPSGTEYGYTF | TGTGCCGGATCTCCTTCCGGGACGGAATATGGCTACACCTTC
- | TRBJ1-5 | - | TRBV19 | CARGLNQPQHF | TGTGCCAGGGGCCTTAATCAGCCCCAGCATTTT
- | TRBJ1-1 | TRBD1 | TRBV6-5 | CASSSGDRRTEAFF | TGTGCCAGCAGCAGTGGGGACAGGCGTACTGAAGCTTTCTTT
once | TRBJ2-5 | TRBD1 | TRBV7-3 | CASSKTGKGIGETQYF | TGTGCCAGCAGCAAGACAGGGAAGGGTATCGGAGAGACCCAGTACTTC
- | TRBJ2-5 | - | TRBV7-3 | CASSPGGRVETQYF | TGTGCCAGCAGCCCCGGGGGGCGGGTAGAGACCCAGTACTTC
once | TRBJ2-5 | TRBD1 | TRBV5-1 | CASSGTGVETQYF | TGCGCCAGCAGCGGGACAGGGGTAGAGACCCAGTACTTC
- | TRBJ1-4 | TRBD1 | TRBV7-2 | CASSLDGQGATNEKLFF | TGTGCCAGCAGCTTAGATGGGCAGGGGGCGACTAATGAAAAACTGTTTTTT
- | TRBJ2-7 | TRBD2 | TRBV6-5 | CASSRGEGEYF | TGTGCCAGCAGTCGGGGGGAGGGAGAGTACTTC
- | TRBJ1-4 | - | TRBV6-4 | CASTRQPNEKLFF | TGTGCCAGCACGCGGCAACCCAATGAAAAACTGTTTTTT
- | TRBJ2-1 | TRBD2 | TRBV19 | CASSSGLAVTYNEQFF | TGTGCCAGTAGCTCGGGACTAGCGGTGACCTACAATGAGCAGTTCTTC
- | TRBJ1-3 | TRBD1 | TRBV7-8 | CASSNQGASSGNTIYF | TGTGCCAGCAGTAACCAGGGGGCTAGTTCCGGAAACACCATATATTTT
- | TRBJ1-1 | - | TRBV30 | CACWVRLNTEAFF | TGTGCCTGCTGGGTGCGGTTGAACACTGAAGCTTTCTTT
- | TRBJ1-2 | - | TRBV20-1 | CSAARGNGYTF | TGCAGTGCGGCGCGGGGTAATGGCTACACCTTC
- | TRBJ1-5 | - | TRBV5-5 | CASSLTGPTLNQPQHF | TGTGCCAGCAGCCTGACCGGGCCTACCTTAAATCAGCCCCAGCATTTT
- | TRBJ2-7 | TRBD2 | TRBV29-1 | CSVGGASYEQYF | TGCAGCGTCGGGGGGGCCTCCTACGAGCAGTACTTC
- | TRBJ2-7 | - | TRBV18 | CASSPEQGSYEQYF | TGTGCCAGCTCACCAGAACAGGGTTCCTACGAGCAGTACTTC
- | TRBJ1-5 | TRBD1 | TRBV19 | CASTQKGGRGSNQPQHF | TGTGCCAGTACCCAAAAGGGTGGCAGGGGGAGCAATCAGCCCCAGCATTTT
- | TRBJ2-5 | TRBD2 | TRBV5-4 | CASSQGLAGGEETQYF | TGTGCCAGCAGCCAAGGACTAGCGGGGGGGGAAGAGACCCAGTACTTC
few | TRBJ2-2 | - | TRBV2 | CASVENTGELFF | TGTGCCAGCGTGGAGAACACCGGGGAGCTGTTTTTT
- | TRBJ1-2 | - | TRBV10-3 | CAISESGGGYGYTF | TGTGCCATCAGTGAGTCGGGGGGCGGCTATGGCTACACCTTC
once | TRBJ2-5 | TRBD1 | TRBV7-6 | CASSPRTGEETQYF | TGTGCCAGCAGCCCCCGGACAGGAGAAGAGACCCAGTACTTC
- | TRBJ2-2 | - | TRBV7-3 | CASSLTYVGHASNTGELFF | TGTGCCAGCAGCTTAACGTATGTGGGCCACGCCTCGAACACCGGGGAGCTGTTTTTT
- | TRBJ1-2 | TRBD1 | TRBV5-1 | CASSLGGQGNGYTF | TGCGCCAGCAGCTTGGGGGGACAGGGTAATGGCTACACCTTC
- | TRBJ1-2 | - | TRBV30 | CAWSGGGTERYTF | TGTGCCTGGAGTGGGGGGGGCACCGAACGCTACACCTTC